The subject of this entry is one T cell receptor beta chain. Its antigen is unknown. No quality values exist for individual bases; no much larger clone is one base distant. According to the germline V gene (reference sequence), CDR1 reads PRHDT and CDR2 reads FYEKMQ. There are 13 amino acids in the CDR3, from cysteine to phenylalanine inclusive. The sequence is cut down to CDR3 DNA, 39 bases in frame from base 1. V loses 6 bases of germline sequence and J loses 8 bases, and the interval between the two ends is 14 bases. The sample is drawn from a study of naive and memory T cell subsets (dated by TCRdb to about 2017). About the full investigation: The study applied an open-source, UMI-based TCR alpha and beta sequencing pipeline to sorted naive and memory peripheral blood T cell subsets. IgG serology results and the functional CMV T cell responses were in complete agreement. RNA was DNase-treated and reverse transcribed with TCR constant-region primers, mostly using SuperScript III. The research as a whole found: A few larger clonotypes were present in naive repertoires, especially CD8 naive repertoires, and these clonotypes were possibly memory cells re-expressing CD45RA. Gini index rose and Shannon and inverse Simpson diversity fell from naive through CM, EM and EMRA in both CD4 and CD8 cells. A power law was followed by TCR abundance, with an exponent that differed between naive and memory subsets but was consistent across the three individuals. After error correction, only a single occurrence was seen for over 85% of naive TCR sequences, so much steeper abundance distributions were produced than in memory subsets. No ground truth was available to validate the repertoire findings for the naive and memory subsets. Each clonotype was defined as a single alpha or beta chain sequence rather than as a paired alpha/beta receptor. RNA-based TCR counts may be affected by expression changes linked to T cell activation and differentiation.

TCR alpha and beta chain libraries were amplified separately from the second PCR step onward. Donor CMV status was determined by IFNgamma production from CD4+ T cells after overnight stimulation of fresh PBMCs with CMV viral lysate. CD4 T cells were positively selected using Miltenyi beads, after which CD8 T cells were positively selected from the CD4-negative fraction. After staining for CD3, CD4, CD8, CD45RA, CD27 and a live/dead dye, cells were sorted on a BD Aria II into four subsets based on CD45RA and CD27. Blood came from a few healthy volunteers, each fractionated into CD4 and CD8 T cells and then into four differentiation subsets. About 0.13 L of peripheral blood was collected from each donor, and PBMC were isolated from the blood using Ficoll-Paque PLUS density-gradient centrifugation. The sorted cells were lysed in RLT buffer, after which RNA was extracted using a Qiagen RNeasy kit and kept at -80 degrees C.

The method behind the library was UMI-ligation and nested PCR. To cover both TRBC1 and TRBC2, the beta constant-region primer consisted of an equimolar mix of two oligonucleotides. Four rounds of PCR were used to amplify ligated cDNA, with nested alpha and beta constant-region primers being used together with the SP2 primer. A single-stranded oligonucleotide carrying the SP2 primer and a 12-nucleotide UMI was ligated to the 3' end of the cDNA by T4 RNA ligase 1. The ligation reaction was kept at 16 degrees C for about 19-25 hours. PCR2 was typically run as a SYBR Green qPCR and stopped at a predetermined threshold to prevent over-amplification. All purifications after the first were performed with Agencourt AMPure XP magnetic beads. Library amounts were measured by Qubit and library quality was assessed on a TapeStation, where the main peak was expected at around 650 bp. Pooled libraries were sequenced on an Illumina MiSeq using v2 2x251 paired-end kits, and typically roughly 0.95-2.2 million reads were obtained per sample. Each sample library was pooled at around 4.1 nM, and about 5-7.5% PhiX was included to improve cluster recognition. As for the authors' bioinformatics: FASTQ reads processed by Demultiplexor were assigned V and J genes by Decombinator through tag matching that tolerated a single base-pair mismatch. Collapsinator relied on UMIs to fix sequencing errors as well as frequency errors caused by PCR heterogeneity. TCRs were translated and CDR3s were extracted from the conserved cysteine to the FGXG phenylalanine by CDR3Translator, with non-productive sequences being flagged. Gini, Shannon entropy and inverse Simpson indices were computed after subsampling the repertoires to the same number of UMI-defined TCRs. Within the linear range, a power law was fitted by maximum likelihood to the distributions of clonotype abundance. When run on a single naive CD8 sample, MIGEC and the pipeline yielded similar UMI counts, similar unique TCR numbers and similar clonal distributions. In one analysis, naive TCRs also found in any memory subset of the same donor were removed from the naive repertoire. Repertoires were searched for around 7,000 CMV-associated CDR3 sequences compiled from VDJdb and a published dataset. TCRdb itself trimmed the public reads at Q25 with fastp, ran MiXCR and retained productive beta chains. Each record represents a unique CDR3 protein, reported with the most common genes and DNA among its rows. These V and J calls derive from TCRdb rather than the authors' analysis. A total of 140,000 to 150,000 distinct CDR3 sequences appear in this sample, 22% of them only once. In total, the top ten clones hold 0.095% to 0.12% of the sample.

This receptor was obtained from a human donor in good health. Sample: naive CD4+ T cells from blood. The cell subset or site label here, explained by the study, means: naive T cells, CD45RA high CD27+. The receptor chain draws on TRBV13 and TRBJ2-1; no D segment can be confidently identified. The nucleotide sequence is given as TGTGCCAGCAGTTCACCCACGACGGATGAGCAGTTCTTC. Its translation reads: CASSSPTTDEQFF.